This T cell receptor beta chain was retrieved from a study of OX40 agonist ivuxolimab in advanced cancers. The germline V gene encodes CDR1 SGHTA and CDR2 FQGNSA. This CDR3 region has 15 residues. V was pared by 0 bases and J by 5 bases, with 13 bases between. Measured with immunoSEQ multiplex PCR; TCRdb has only the in-frame clones, and not every one. The sample has nearly 85,000 clones, less than 90% seen once. This clone occurred a few times. The sequences come from CD4+ or CD8+ T cells sorted from blood, collected in a trial of the OX40 agonist ivuxolimab. The V call is TRBV7-2, the J call TRBJ2-5, with a weak D call TRBD2 (7 bases). This TCR came from an adult with an advanced solid tumor such as melanoma, head and neck, liver or kidney cancer. CDR3 DNA sequence: TGTGCCAGCAGCTTAGCGGGGGGGCCAGGGGAGACCCAGTACTTC. This codes for CASSLAGGPGETQYF.